The sequence of this T cell receptor beta chain was determined in a study of tumor-infiltrating lymphocytes in glioblastoma multiforme. The study's findings and limits: Functional subtype sorting of these T cells was not performed. Clone frequencies may be distorted by unequal TCR transcripts per cell.

TCR beta libraries were built from RNA through three nested multiplex PCR rounds using modified ARM-PCR. TCRB cDNA was made from 0.4 to 0.6 ug total RNA. TCRdb re-called the multiplex PCR reads through MiXCR, storing one row per CDR3 protein. This repertoire shows around 10,000 distinct CDR3 sequences, 60% to 70% found once; its top ten account for less than 30%. Remarks on this clonotype: Its antigen is not identified. The junction shows a germline mismatch at one end, possibly a read error.

Source material: brain tumor tissue. This clonotype was sampled from a male donor with glioblastoma.

The CDR3 DNA reads as TGTGCCAGCATCATAGGGCAAGAGAACACTGAAACTTTCTTT. This codes for CASIIGQENTETFF. V usage is TRBV6-6 and J usage is TRBJ1-1, with D unclear. The germline gives CDR1 MNHNY, CDR2 SVGAGI (reference sequence). This CDR3 spans 14 amino acids.